The source of this T cell receptor beta chain is a study of blood T cell repertoires in COVID-19. Across the study: From T cells, B-cell-depleted T cells, or PBMCs came the material, which was cDNA or gDNA.

V lost 3 bases and J lost 1; bases outside the gene matches: 5. The CDR3 has 16 amino acids. The germline V gene encodes CDR1 SNHLY and CDR2 FYNNEI. Method: immunoSEQ multiplex PCR; TCRdb's copy keeps in-frame clones and lacks some. This table has tens of thousands of clones, 65% to 80% appearing once. The sample taken for sequencing was peripheral blood. The gene calls are TRBV2 and TRBJ1-4; 7 bases match TRBD1. The receptor was isolated from a young man with COVID-19, enrolled during active disease. The chain's CDR3 is CASSEVRQGTNEKLFF. CDR3 coding DNA: TGTGCCAGCAGTGAGGTAAGACAGGGAACTAATGAAAAACTGTTTTTT.